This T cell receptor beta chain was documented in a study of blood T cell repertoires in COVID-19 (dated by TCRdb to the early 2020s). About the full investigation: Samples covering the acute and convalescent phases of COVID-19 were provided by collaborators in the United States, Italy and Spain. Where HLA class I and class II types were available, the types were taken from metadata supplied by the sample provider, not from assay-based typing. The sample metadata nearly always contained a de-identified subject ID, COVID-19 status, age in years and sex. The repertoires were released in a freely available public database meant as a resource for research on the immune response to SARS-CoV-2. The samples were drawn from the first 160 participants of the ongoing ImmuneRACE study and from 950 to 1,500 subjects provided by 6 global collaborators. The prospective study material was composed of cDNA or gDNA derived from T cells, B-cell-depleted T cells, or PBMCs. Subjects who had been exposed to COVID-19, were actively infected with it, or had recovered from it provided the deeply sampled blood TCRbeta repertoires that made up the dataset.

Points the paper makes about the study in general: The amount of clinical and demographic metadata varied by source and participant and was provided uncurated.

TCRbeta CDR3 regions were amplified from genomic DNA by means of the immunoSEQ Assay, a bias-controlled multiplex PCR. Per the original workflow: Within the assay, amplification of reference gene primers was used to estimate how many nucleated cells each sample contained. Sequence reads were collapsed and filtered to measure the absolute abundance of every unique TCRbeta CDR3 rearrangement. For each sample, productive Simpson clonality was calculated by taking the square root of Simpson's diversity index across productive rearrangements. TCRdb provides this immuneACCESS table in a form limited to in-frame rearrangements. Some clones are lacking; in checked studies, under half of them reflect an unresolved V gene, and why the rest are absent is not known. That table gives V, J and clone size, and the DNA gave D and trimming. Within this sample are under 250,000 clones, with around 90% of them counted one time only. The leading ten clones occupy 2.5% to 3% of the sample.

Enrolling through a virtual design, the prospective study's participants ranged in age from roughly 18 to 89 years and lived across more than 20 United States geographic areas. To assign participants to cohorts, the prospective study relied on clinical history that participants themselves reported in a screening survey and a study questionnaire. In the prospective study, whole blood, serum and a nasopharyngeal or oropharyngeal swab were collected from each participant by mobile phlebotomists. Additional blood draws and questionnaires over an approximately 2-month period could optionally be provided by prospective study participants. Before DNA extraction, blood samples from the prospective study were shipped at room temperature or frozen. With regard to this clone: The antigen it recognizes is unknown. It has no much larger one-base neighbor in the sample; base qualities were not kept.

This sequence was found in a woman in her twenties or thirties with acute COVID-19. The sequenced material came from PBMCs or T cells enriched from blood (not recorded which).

The nucleotide sequence reads as follows: TGTGCCAGCTCACCAGCGCTCGCTCCAAATTCACCCCTCCACTTT. Translated, it reads CASSPALAPNSPLHF. The sequence joins TRBV18 to TRBJ1-6, with the D gene not confidently named. The germline V gene yields KGHSH for CDR1 and LQKENI for CDR2. The CDR3 measures 15 amino acids from cysteine to phenylalanine. Only the CDR3 part of the read is kept: 45 bases, read in frame from the first base. Relative to germline, V is 2 bases shorter and J is 7 bases shorter, with 12 bases between their ends.